This T cell receptor beta chain was recovered during a study of cytomegalovirus exposure and HLA in healthy donors. PCR used 60 Vbeta primers and 13 Jbeta primers. The data were produced by immunoSEQ multiplex PCR, yet TCRdb's version contains in-frame clones alone and is incomplete. The sample holds 100,000 or so clones; roughly 77% are singletons and the top ten take 4%. Trimming cost V 4 bases and J 3 bases; bases outside gene matches: 2. This CDR3 region has 14 residues. Germline CDR1 is MGHRA and CDR2 is YSYEKL. The sequencing sample was made of PBMCs. The receptor was derived from a woman aged 50 to 60 in good health and CMV-seropositive. The V and J genes are TRBV4-1 and TRBJ2-3; TRBD1 matches 9 bases. The CDR3 reads CASSPGQGTDTQYF. The CDR3, as DNA: TGCGCCAGCAGCCCCGGACAGGGGACAGATACGCAGTATTTT.